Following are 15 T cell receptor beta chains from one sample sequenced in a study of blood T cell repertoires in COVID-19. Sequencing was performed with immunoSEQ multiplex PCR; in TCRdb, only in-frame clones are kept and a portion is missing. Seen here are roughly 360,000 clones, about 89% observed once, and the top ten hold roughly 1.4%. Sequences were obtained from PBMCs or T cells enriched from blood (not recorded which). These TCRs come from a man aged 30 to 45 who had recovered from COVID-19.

CDR3 protein: CASGSPPVSYGYTF. CDR3 bases: TGTGCTAGTGGTTCCCCCCCGGTTTCCTATGGCTACACCTTC. This sequence joins TRBV12-5 and TRBJ1-2, with D uncertain. The CDR3 consists of 14 residues. V gave up 4 bases and J gave up 4 bases, with 13 bases separating them. Germline CDR1 reads LGHNT; CDR2 reads FRNRAP.

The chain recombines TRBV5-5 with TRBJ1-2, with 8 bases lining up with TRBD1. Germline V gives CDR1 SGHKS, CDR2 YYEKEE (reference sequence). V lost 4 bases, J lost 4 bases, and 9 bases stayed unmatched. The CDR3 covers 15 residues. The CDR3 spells CASSSPGGVTYGYTF. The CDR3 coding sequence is TGTGCCAGCAGCAGCCCAGGGGGCGTAACCTATGGCTACACCTTC. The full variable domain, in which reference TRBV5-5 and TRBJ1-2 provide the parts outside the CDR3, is DAGVTQSPTHLIKTRGQQVTLRCSPISGHKSVSWYQQVLGQGPQFIFQYYEKEERGRGNFPDRFSARQFPNYSSELNVNALLLGDSALYLCASSSPGGVTYGYTFGSGTRLTVV.

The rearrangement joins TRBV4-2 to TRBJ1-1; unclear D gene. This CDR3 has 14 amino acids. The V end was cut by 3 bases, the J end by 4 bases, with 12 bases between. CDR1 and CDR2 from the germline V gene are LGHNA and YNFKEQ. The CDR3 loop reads CASSQNHGVTEAFF. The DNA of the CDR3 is TGTGCCAGCAGCCAGAACCACGGGGTCACTGAAGCTTTCTTT.

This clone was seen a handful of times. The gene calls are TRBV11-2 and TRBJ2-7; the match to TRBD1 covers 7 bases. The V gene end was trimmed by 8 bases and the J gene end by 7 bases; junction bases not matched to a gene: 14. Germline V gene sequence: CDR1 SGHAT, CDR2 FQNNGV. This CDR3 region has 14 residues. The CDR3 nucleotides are TGTGCCAGCCGCACAGGGGCCGGGGCTAGGGAGCAGTACTTC. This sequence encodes CASRTGAGAREQYF.

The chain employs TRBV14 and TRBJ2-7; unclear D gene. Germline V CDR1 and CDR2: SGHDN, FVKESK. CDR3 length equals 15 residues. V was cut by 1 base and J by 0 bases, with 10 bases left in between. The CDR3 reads CASSQGPWSSYEQYF. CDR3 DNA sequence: TGTGCCAGCAGCCAAGGGCCGTGGAGCTCCTACGAGCAGTACTTC.

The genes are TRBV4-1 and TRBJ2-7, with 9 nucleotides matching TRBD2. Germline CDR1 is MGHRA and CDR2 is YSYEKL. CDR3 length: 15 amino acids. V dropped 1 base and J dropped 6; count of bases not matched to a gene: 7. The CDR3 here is CASSQVERGVAEQYF. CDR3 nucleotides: TGCGCCAGCAGCCAAGTGGAGCGGGGGGTGGCCGAGCAGTACTTC.

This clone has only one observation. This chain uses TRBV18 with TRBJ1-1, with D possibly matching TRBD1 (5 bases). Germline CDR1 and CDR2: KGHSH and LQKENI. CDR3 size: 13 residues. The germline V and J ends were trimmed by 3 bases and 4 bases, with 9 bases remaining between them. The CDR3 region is CASSPGQGTEAFF. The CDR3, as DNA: TGTGCCAGCTCACCTGGTCAGGGCACTGAAGCTTTCTTT.

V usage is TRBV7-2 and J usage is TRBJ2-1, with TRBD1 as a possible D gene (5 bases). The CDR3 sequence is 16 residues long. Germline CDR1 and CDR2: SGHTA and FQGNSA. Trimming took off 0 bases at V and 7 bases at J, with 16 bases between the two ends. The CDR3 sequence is CASSLAIGVEGNEQFF. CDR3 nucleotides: TGTGCCAGCAGCTTAGCGATAGGGGTAGAAGGTAATGAGCAGTTCTTC.

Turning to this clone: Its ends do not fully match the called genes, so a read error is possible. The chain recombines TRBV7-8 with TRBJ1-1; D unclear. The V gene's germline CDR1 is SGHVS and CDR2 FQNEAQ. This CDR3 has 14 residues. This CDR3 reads CAGSPREGNTEAFF. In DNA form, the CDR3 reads TGTGCCGGCAGCCCGAGGGAGGGGAACACTGAAGCTTTCTTT.

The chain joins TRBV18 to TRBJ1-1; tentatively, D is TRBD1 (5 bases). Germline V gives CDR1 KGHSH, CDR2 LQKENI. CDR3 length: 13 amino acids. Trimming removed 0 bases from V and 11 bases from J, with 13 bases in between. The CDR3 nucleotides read TGTGCCAGCTCACCACCGGCCAGGGTACACGCTTTCTTT. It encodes CASSPPARVHAFF.

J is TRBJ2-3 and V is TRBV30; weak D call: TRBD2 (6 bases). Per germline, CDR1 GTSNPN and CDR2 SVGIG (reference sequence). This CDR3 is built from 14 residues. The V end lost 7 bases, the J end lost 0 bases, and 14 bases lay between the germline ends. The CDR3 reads CAFRAGLSTDTQYF. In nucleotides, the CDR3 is TGTGCCTTCCGGGCGGGGCTCAGCACAGATACGCAGTATTTT.

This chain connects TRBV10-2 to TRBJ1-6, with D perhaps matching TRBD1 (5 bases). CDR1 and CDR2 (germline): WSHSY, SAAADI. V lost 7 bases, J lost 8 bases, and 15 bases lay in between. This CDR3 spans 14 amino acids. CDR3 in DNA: TGCGCCAGCACCCTTCCTGGGGCCCATTCACCCCTCCACTTT. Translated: CASTLPGAHSPLHF.

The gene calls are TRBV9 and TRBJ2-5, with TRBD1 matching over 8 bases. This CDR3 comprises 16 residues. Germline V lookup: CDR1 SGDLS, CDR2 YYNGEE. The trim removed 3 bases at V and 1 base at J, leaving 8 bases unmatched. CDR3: CASSASPGQAQETQYF. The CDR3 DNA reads TGTGCCAGCAGCGCCTCACCGGGACAGGCCCAAGAGACCCAGTACTTC. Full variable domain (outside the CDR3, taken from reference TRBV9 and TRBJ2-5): DSGVTQTPKHLITATGQRVTLRCSPRSGDLSVYWYQQSLDQGLQFLIQYYNGEERAKGNILERFSAQQFPDLHSELNLSSLELGDSALYFCASSASPGQAQETQYFGPGTRLLVL.

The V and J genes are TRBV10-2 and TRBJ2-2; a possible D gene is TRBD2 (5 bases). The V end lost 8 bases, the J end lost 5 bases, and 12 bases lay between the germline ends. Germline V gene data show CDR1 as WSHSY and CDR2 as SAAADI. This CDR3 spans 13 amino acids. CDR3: CASAGRGTGELFF. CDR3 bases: TGCGCCAGCGCCGGTCGGGGAACCGGGGAGCTGTTTTTT.

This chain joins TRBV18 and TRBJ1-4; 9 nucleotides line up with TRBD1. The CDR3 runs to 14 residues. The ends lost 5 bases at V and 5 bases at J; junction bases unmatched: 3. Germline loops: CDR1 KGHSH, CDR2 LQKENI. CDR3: CASSLDRGNEKLFF. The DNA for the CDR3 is TGTGCCAGCTCATTAGACAGGGGGAATGAAAAACTGTTTTTT.